This T cell receptor (beta chain) appears in the sequencing data of a study of blood T cell repertoires in COVID-19. Original data processing: Amplification with reference gene primers provided the estimates of nucleated cell counts. Produced via immunoSEQ multiplex PCR; TCRdb's table is partial and in-frame only. D and trimming were read from the DNA, whereas the V and J calls and clone size are those reported in that table. The data contain 200,000 to 250,000 clones, roughly nine tenths of them singletons. Germline CDR1 and CDR2: PRHDT and FYEKMQ (reference sequence). This CDR3 spans 16 amino acids. The V segment lost 3 bases and the J segment 11 bases; nucleotides outside the gene matches: 14.

This TCR came from a man between 65 and 85 years old with acute or convalescent COVID-19. The J gene is TRBJ2-1, the V gene TRBV13, with 9 positions matching TRBD2. The sample comprised peripheral blood. The CDR3 is CASSFFLSSGTEKQFF. The CDR3 region has the DNA TGTGCCAGCAGCTTTTTCCTCTCTAGCGGGACGGAGAAGCAGTTCTTC.